This T cell receptor (beta chain) was captured by sequencing in a study of human T cells and chemical hapten exposure. Documented time point: pre-sensitization, week 0. The treatment is: therapeutic diphenylcyclopropenone sensitization with weekly scalp DPC. This clonotype has a count of ten or more. Per the authors' pipeline: Ranging from about 23,224 to 700,000, TCR counts per sample had a median value of around 90,000. TCRdb ran MiXCR on the RACE reads and lists one entry per CDR3 protein. These V and J calls rely on TCRdb rather than the paper's analysis. The sample records roughly 51,000 distinct CDR3 sequences, roughly 9.8% being singletons. Trimming pared 6 bases from V and 3 bases from J, leaving 8 bases between. Germline V gene sequence: CDR1 MDHEN, CDR2 SYDVKM. CDR3 length: 13 amino acids.

The sequence derives from a man aged 35-49 years with alopecia areata. Some clones in this sample may be carry-over from other donors' samples. The chain uses TRBV28 and TRBJ2-2; possibly TRBD1 for D (5 bases). This material consisted of whole blood, taken in connection with sensitization to the hapten diphenylcyclopropenone (DPC). CDR3 nucleotide sequence: TGTGCCAGCAGCCCAGGGTACACCGGGGAGCTGTTTTTT. It is translated as CASSPGYTGELFF. The variable domain in full, with the rest retrieved from reference TRBV28 and TRBJ2-2, is DVKVTQSSRYLVKRTGEKVFLECVQDMDHENMFWYRQDPGLGLRLIYFSYDVKMKEKGDIPEGYSVSREKKERFSLILESASTNQTSMYLCASSPGYTGELFFGEGSRLTVL.